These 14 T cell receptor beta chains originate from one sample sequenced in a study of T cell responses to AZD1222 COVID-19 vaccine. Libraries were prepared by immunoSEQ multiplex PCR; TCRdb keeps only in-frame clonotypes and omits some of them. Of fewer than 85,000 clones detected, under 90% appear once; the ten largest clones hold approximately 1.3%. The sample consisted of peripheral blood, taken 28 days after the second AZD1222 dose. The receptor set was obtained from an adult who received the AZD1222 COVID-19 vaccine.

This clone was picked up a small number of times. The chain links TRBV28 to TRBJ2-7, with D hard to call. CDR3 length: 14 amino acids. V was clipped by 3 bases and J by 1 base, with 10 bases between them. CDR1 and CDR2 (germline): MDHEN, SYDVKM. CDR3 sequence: CASSLSHGSYEQYF. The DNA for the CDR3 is TGTGCCAGCAGTTTGAGTCACGGTTCCTACGAGCAGTACTTC. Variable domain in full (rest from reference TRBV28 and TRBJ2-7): DVKVTQSSRYLVKRTGEKVFLECVQDMDHENMFWYRQDPGLGLRLIYFSYDVKMKEKGDIPEGYSVSREKKERFSLILESASTNQTSMYLCASSLSHGSYEQYFGPGTRLTVT.

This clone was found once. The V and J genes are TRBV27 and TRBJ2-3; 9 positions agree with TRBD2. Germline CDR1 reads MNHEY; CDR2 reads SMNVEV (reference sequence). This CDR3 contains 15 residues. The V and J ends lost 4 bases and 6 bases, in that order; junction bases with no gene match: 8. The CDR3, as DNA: TGTGCCAGCAGTTCCTCGACTAGCGGAATTGATACGCAGTATTTT. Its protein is CASSSSTSGIDTQYF.

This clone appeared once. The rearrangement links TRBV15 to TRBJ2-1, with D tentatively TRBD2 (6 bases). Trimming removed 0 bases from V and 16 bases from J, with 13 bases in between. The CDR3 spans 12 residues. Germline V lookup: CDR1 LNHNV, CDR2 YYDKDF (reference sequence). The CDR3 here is CATSRELAPLFF. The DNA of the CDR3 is TGTGCCACCAGCAGAGAGCTAGCGCCCTTATTCTTC.

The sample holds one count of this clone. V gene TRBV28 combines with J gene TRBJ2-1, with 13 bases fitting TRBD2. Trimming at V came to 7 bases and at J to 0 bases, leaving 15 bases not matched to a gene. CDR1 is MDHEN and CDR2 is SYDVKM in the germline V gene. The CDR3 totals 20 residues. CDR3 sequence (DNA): TGTGCCAGCATGGGGCAAGGACTAGCGGGAGTTCCCAGCTCCTACAATGAGCAGTTCTTC. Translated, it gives CASMGQGLAGVPSSYNEQFF. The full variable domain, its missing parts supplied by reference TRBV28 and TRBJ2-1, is DVKVTQSSRYLVKRTGEKVFLECVQDMDHENMFWYRQDPGLGLRLIYFSYDVKMKEKGDIPEGYSVSREKKERFSLILESASTNQTSMYLCASMGQGLAGVPSSYNEQFFGPGTRLTVL.

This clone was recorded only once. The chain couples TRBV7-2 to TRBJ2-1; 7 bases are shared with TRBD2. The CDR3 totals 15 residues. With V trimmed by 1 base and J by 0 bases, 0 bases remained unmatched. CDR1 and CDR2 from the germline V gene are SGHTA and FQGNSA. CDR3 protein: CASSLGTSSYNEQFF. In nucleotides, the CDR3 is TGTGCCAGCAGCTTAGGGACTAGCTCCTACAATGAGCAGTTCTTC.

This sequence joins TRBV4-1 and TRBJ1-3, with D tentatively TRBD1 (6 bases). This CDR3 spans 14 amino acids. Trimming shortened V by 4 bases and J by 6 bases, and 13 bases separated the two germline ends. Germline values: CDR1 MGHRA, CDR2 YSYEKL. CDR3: CASSLHRDANTIYF. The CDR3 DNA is TGCGCCAGCAGCCTACACAGGGATGCAAACACCATATATTTT.

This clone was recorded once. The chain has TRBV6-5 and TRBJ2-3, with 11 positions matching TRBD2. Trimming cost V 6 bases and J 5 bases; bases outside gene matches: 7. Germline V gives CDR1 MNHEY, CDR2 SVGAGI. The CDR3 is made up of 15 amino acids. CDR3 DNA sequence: TGTGCCAGCAGCCTACTAGCGGGAGCGAAAGATACGCAGTATTTT. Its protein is CASSLLAGAKDTQYF.

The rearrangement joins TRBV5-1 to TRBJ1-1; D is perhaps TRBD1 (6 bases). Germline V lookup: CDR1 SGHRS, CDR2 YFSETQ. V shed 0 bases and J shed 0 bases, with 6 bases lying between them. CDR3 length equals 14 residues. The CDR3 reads CASSLDRVNTEAFF. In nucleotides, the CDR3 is TGCGCCAGCAGCTTGGACAGGGTGAACACTGAAGCTTTCTTT.

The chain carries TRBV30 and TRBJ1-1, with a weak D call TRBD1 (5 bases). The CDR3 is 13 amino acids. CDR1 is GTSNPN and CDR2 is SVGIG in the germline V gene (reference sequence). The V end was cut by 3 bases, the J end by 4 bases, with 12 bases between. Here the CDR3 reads CAWRRRQFTEAFF. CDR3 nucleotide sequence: TGTGCCTGGAGGAGGAGACAGTTCACTGAAGCTTTCTTT.

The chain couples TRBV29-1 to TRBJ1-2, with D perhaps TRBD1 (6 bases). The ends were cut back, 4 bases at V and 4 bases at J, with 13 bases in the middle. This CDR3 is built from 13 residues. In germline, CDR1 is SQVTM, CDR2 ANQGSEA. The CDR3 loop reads CSVGTGTGYGYTF. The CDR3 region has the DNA TGCAGCGTTGGCACAGGGACTGGCTATGGCTACACCTTC.

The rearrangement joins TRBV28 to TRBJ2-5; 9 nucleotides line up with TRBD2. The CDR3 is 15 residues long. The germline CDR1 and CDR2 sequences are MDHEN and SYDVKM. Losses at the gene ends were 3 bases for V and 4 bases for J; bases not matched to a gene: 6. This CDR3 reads CASSFKAGGVETQYF. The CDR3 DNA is TGTGCCAGCAGTTTTAAGGCGGGAGGGGTAGAGACCCAGTACTTC.

CDR3 sequence: CASSGGPGDTQYF. Here the CDR3 DNA reads TGTGCCAGCAGTGGTGGGCCTGGAGATACGCAGTATTTT. The chain joins TRBV6-4 to TRBJ2-3; D remains ambiguous. Looked up from germline, CDR1 is MRHNA and CDR2 is SNTAGT. V lost 4 bases to trimming and J lost 5 bases, with 10 bases between them. The CDR3 has 13 residues.

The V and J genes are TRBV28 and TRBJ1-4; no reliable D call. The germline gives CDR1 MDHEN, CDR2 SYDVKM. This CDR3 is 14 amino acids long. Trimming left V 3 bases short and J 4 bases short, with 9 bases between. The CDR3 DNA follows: TGTGCCAGCAGTTTTGGGGTTATTAATGAAAAACTGTTTTTT. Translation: CASSFGVINEKLFF.

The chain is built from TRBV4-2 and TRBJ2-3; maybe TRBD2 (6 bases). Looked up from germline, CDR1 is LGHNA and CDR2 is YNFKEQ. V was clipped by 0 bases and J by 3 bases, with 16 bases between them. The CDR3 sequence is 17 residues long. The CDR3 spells CASSQDFSGGGTDTQYF. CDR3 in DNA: TGTGCCAGCAGCCAAGATTTTAGCGGAGGTGGAACAGATACGCAGTATTTT.